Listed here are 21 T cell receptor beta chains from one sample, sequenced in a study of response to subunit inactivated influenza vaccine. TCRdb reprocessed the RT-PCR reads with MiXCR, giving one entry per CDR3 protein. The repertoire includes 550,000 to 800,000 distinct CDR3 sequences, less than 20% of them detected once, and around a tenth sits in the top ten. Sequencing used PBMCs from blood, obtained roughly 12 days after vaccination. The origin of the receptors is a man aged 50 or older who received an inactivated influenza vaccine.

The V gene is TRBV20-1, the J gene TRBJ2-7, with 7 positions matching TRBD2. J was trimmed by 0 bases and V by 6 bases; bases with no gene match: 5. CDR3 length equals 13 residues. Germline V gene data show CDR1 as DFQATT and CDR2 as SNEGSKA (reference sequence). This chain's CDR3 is CSARDYGSYEQYF. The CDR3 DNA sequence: TGCAGTGCCAGGGACTACGGCTCCTACGAGCAGTACTTC.

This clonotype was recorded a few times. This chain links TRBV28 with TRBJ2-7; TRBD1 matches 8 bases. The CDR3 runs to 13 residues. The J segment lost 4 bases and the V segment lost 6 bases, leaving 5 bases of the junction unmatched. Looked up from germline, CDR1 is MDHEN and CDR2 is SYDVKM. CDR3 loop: CASSNTGGYEQYF. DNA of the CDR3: TGTGCCAGCAGCAATACAGGGGGATACGAGCAGTACTTC.

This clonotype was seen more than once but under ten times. The CDR3 DNA reads as TGTGCCACCAGTGATTACAGGGAAGATACGCAGTATTTT. This sequence encodes CATSDYREDTQYF. The rearrangement joins TRBV24-1 to TRBJ2-3; maybe TRBD1 (6 bases). CDR3 length: 13 amino acids. V was clipped by 2 bases and J by 5 bases, with 7 bases between them. CDR1 and CDR2 (germline): KGHDR, SFDVKD.

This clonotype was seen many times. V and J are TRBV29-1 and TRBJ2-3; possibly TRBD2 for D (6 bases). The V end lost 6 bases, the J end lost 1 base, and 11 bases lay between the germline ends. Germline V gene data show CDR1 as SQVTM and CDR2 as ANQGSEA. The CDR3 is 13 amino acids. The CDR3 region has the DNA TGCAGCGTGGGCCCGGGAGGCACAGATACGCAGTATTTT. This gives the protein CSVGPGGTDTQYF.

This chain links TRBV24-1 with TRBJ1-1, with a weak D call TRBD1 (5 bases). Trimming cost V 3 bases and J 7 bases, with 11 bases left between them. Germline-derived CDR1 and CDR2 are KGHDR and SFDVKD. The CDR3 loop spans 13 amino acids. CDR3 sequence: CATSDATESEAFF. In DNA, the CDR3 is TGTGCCACCAGTGATGCGACAGAGAGTGAAGCTTTCTTT.

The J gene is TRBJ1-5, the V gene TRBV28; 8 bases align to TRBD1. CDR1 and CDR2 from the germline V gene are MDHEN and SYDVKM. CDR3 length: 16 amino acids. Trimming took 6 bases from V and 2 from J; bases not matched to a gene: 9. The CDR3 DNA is TGTGCCAGCAGCACCCTCCAGGGGGCGGGCAATCAGCCCCAGCATTTT. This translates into CASSTLQGAGNQPQHF. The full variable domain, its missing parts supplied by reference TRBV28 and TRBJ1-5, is DVKVTQSSRYLVKRTGEKVFLECVQDMDHENMFWYRQDPGLGLRLIYFSYDVKMKEKGDIPEGYSVSREKKERFSLILESASTNQTSMYLCASSTLQGAGNQPQHFGDGTRLSIL.

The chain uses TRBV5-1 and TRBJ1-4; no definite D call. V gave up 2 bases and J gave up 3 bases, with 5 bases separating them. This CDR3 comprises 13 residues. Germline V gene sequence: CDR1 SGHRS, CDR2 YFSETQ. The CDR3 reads CASSFPPNEKLFF. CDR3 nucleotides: TGCGCCAGCAGCTTCCCGCCTAATGAAAAACTGTTTTTT.

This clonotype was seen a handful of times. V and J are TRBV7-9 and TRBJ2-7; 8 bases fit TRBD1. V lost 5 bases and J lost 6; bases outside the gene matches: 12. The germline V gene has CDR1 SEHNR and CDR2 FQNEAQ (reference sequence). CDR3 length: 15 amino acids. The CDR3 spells CASSPPGQGRVEQYF. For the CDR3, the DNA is TGTGCCAGCAGCCCACCCGGACAGGGAAGGGTCGAGCAGTACTTC.

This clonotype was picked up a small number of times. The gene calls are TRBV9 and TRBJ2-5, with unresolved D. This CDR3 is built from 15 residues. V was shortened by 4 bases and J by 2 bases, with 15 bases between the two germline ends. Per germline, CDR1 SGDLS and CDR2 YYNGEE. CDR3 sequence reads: CASSPRPTVQETQYF. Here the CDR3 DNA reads TGTGCCAGCAGCCCCCGTCCGACGGTTCAAGAGACCCAGTACTTC.

The chain's CDR3 is CASSPTAGAYEQYF. CDR3 DNA: TGCGCCAGCAGCCCGACTGCGGGAGCCTACGAGCAGTACTTC. This sequence joins TRBV5-1 and TRBJ2-7, with TRBD2 identical over 7 bases. The length of the CDR3 is 14 residues. From germline, CDR1 is SGHRS and CDR2 YFSETQ. V lost 4 bases to trimming and J lost 2 bases; unmatched junction nucleotides: 6.

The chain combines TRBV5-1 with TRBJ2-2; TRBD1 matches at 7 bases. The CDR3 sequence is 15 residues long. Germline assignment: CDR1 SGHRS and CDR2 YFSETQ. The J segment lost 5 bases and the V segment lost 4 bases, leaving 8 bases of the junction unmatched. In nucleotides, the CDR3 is TGCGCCAGCAGCCCGTCGACAGGGCGGACCGGGGAGCTGTTTTTT. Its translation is CASSPSTGRTGELFF.

The CDR3 bases are TGCGCCAGCAGCCAAGATGGTCGAAGTTCCCTTGGGCGGAACACTGAAGCTTTCTTT. Translating it yields CASSQDGRSSLGRNTEAFF. The chain couples TRBV4-1 to TRBJ1-1, with no clear D. V dropped 0 bases and J dropped 1 base, with 21 bases sitting between them. CDR1 is MGHRA and CDR2 is YSYEKL in the germline V gene. The CDR3 is made up of 19 amino acids.

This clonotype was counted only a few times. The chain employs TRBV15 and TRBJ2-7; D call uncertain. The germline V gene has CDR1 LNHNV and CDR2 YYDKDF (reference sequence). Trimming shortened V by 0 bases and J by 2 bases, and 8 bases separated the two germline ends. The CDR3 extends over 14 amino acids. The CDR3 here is CATSREGRTYEQYF. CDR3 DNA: TGTGCCACCAGCAGAGAAGGCAGAACCTACGAGCAGTACTTC.

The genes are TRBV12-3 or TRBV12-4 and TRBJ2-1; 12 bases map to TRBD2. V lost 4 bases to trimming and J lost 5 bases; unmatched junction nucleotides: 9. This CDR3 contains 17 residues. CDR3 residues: CASSSQGTSGYHNEQFF. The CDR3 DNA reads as TGTGCCAGCAGTTCTCAAGGGACTAGCGGGTATCACAATGAGCAGTTCTTC.

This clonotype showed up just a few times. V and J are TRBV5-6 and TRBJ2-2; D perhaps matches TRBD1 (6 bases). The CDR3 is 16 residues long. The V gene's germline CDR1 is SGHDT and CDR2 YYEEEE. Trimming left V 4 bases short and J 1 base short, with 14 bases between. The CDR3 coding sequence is TGTGCCAGCAGCCAAACAGGGAACTTGAACACCGGGGAGCTGTTTTTT. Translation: CASSQTGNLNTGELFF.

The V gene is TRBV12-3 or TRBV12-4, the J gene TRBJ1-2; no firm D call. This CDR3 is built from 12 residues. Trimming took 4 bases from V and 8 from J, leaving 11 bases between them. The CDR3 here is CASSSSPAGYTF. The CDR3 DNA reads TGTGCCAGCAGTTCAAGCCCCGCCGGCTACACCTTC.

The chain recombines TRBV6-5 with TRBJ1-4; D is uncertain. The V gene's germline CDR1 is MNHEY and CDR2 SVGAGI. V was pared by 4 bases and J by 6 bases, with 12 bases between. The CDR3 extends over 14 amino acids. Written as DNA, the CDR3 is TGTGCCAGCAGTTCCCCAATGGTCGATGAAAAACTGTTTTTT. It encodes CASSSPMVDEKLFF.

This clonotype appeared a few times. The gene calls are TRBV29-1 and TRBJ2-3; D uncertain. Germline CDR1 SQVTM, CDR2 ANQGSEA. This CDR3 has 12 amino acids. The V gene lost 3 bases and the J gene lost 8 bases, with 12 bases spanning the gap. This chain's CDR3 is CSVDVGFGTQYF. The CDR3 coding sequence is TGCAGCGTTGATGTTGGATTCGGTACGCAGTATTTT.

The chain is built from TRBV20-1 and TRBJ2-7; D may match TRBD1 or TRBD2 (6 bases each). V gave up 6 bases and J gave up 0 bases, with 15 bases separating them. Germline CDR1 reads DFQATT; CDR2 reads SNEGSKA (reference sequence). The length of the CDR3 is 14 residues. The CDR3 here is CSARDTRSSYEQYF. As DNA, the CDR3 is TGCAGTGCGCGGGACACGAGGAGCTCCTACGAGCAGTACTTC.

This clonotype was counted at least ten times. The CDR3, as DNA: TGTGCCATCAGTGAGTCCTTACTCCCAGGCGCAGATACGCAGTATTTT. Its translation is CAISESLLPGADTQYF. The rearrangement joins TRBV10-3 to TRBJ2-3; the D is unclear. Germline CDR1 reads ENHRY; CDR2 reads SYGVKD. The CDR3 is 16 residues long. V was pared by 0 bases and J by 4 bases, with 14 bases between.

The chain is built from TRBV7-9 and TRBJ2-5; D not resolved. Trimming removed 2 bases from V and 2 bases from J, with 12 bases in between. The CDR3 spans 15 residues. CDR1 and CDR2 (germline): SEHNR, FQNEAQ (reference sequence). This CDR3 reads CASSLTGSRQETQYF. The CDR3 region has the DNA TGTGCCAGCAGCTTAACCGGTAGTCGGCAAGAGACCCAGTACTTC.